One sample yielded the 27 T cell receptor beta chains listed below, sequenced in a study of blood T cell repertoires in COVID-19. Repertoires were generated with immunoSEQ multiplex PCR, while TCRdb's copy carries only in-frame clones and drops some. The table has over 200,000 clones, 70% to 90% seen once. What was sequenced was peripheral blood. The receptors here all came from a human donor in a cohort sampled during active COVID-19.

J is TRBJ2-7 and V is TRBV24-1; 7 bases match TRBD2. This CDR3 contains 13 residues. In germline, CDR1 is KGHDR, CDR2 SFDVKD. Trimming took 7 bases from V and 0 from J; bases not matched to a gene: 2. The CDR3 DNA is TGTGCCACCAGGGGGGGGAGCTCCTACGAGCAGTACTTC. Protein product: CATRGGSSYEQYF.

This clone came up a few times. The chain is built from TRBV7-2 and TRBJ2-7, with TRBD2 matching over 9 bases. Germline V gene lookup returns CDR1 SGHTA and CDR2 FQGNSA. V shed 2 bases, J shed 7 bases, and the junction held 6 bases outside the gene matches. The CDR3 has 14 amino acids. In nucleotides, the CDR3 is TGTGCCAGCAGCTTACCCGCGGGAGGGGGTGAGCAGTACTTC. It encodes CASSLPAGGGEQYF.

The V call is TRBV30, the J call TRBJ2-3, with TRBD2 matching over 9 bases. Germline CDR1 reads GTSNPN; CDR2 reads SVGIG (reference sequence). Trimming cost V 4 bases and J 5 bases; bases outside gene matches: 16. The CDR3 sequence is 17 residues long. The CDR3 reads CAWTAESGLASQDTQYF. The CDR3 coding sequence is TGTGCCTGGACCGCCGAATCGGGACTAGCTTCTCAAGATACGCAGTATTTT.

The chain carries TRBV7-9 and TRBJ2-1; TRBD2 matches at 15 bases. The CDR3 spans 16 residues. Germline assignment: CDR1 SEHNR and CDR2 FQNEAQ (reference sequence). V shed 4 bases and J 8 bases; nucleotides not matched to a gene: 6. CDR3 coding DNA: TGTGCCAGCAGCTACGGACTAGCGGGAGGGCCAGATGAGCAGTTCTTC. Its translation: CASSYGLAGGPDEQFF.

The CDR3 is CASSFAPGKTYEQYF. For the CDR3, the DNA is TGTGCCAGCAGCTTCGCGCCAGGGAAAACCTACGAGCAGTACTTC. The V and J genes are TRBV11-2 and TRBJ2-7; the D gene is possibly TRBD1 (5 bases). The CDR3 has 15 residues. Germline V lookup: CDR1 SGHAT, CDR2 FQNNGV. The V end lost 3 bases, the J end lost 2 bases, and 14 bases lay between the germline ends.

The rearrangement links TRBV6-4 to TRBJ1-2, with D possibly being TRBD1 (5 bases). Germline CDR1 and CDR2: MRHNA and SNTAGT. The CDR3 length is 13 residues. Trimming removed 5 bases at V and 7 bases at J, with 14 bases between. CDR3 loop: CASSPGIGSGYTF. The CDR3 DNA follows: TGTGCCAGCAGTCCAGGGATCGGCTCTGGCTACACCTTC.

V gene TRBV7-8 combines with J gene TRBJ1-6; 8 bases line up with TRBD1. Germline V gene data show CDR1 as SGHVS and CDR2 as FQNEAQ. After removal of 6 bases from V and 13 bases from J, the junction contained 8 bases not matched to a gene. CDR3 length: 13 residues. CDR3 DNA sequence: TGTGCCAGCAGTTTCTCGGGACAGGCGCCCCTCCACTTT. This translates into CASSFSGQAPLHF.

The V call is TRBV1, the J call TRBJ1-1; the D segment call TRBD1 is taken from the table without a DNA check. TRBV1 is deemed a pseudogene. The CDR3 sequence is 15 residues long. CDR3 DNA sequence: TGCACCAGCAGCCATGACAGCGAGATGAACACTGAAGCTTTCTTT. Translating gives CTSSHDSEMNTEAFF.

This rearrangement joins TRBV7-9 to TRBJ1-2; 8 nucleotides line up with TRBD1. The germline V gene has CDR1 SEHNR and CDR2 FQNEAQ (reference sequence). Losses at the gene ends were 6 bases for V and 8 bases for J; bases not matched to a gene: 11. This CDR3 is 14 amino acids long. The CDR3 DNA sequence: TGTGCCAGCAGACCTCCCAGGGGGCGGGAAGGCTACACCTTC. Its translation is CASRPPRGREGYTF.

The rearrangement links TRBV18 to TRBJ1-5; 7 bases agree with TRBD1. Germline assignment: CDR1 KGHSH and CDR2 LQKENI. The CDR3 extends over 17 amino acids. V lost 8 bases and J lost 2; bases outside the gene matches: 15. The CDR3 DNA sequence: TGTGCCAGCGCTAGAGGGACAGCCAGGCAGGGCAATCAGCCCCAGCATTTT. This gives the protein CASARGTARQGNQPQHF. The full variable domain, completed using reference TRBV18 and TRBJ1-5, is NAGVMQNPRHLVRRRGQEARLRCSPMKGHSHVYWYRQLPEEGLKFMVYLQKENIIDESGMPKERFSAEFPKEGPSILRIQQVVRGDSAAYFCASARGTARQGNQPQHFGDGTRLSIL.

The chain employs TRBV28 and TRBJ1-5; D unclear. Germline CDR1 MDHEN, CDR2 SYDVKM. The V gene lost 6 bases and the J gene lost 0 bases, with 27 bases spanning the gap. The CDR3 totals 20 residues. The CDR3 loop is CASRTVVRGKSGGSNQPQHF. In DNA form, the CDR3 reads TGTGCCAGCAGGACCGTGGTTCGGGGAAAATCTGGAGGTAGCAATCAGCCCCAGCATTTT.

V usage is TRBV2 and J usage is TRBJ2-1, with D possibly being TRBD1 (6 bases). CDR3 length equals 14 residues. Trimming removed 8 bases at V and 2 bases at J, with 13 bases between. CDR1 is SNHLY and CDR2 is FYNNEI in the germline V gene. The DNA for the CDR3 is TGTGCCAGCGGCGGGCAGGGGACCTACAATGAGCAGTTCTTC. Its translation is CASGGQGTYNEQFF.

CDR3 bases: TGTGCCAGCCGATCGACCGAATGGGACAAATCCTACGAGCAGTACTTC. This encodes CASRSTEWDKSYEQYF. This sequence joins TRBV11-1 and TRBJ2-7, with TRBD1 as a possible D gene (6 bases). This CDR3 comprises 16 residues. V was pared by 8 bases and J by 1 base, with 21 bases between. CDR1 is SGHAT and CDR2 is FQDESV in the germline V gene (reference sequence).

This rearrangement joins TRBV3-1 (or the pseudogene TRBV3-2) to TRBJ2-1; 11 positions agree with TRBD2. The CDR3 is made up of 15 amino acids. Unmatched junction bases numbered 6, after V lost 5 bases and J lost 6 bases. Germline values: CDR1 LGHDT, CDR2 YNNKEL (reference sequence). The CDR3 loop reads CASSDSSGRPNEQFF. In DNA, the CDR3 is TGTGCCAGCAGCGACTCTAGCGGGAGGCCCAATGAGCAGTTCTTC.

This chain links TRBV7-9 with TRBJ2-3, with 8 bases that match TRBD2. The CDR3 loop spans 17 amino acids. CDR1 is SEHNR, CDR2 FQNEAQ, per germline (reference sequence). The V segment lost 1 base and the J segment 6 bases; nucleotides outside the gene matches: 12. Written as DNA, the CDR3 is TGTGCCAGCAGCTTAGGCATCGGGGGGGCTCCCTATGATACGCAGTATTTT. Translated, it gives CASSLGIGGAPYDTQYF.

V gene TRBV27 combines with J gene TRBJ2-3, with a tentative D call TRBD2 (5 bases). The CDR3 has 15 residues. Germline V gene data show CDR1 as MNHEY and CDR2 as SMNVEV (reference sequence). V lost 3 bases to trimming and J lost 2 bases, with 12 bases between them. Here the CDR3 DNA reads TGTGCCAGCAGTTTTATGGGGAGCCACACAGATACGCAGTATTTT. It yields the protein CASSFMGSHTDTQYF.

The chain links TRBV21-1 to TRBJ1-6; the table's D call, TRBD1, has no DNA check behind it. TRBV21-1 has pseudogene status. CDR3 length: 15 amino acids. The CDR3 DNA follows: TGTGGAAGCGAGGAAGGGGACAGGGATAATTCACCCCTCCACTTT. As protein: CGSEEGDRDNSPLHF.

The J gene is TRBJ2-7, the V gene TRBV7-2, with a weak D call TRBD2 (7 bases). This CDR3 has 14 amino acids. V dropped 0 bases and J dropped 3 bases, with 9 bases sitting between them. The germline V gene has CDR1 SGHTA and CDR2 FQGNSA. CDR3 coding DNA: TGTGCCAGCAGCTTAGCGCGGGGGCTCTACGAGCAGTACTTC. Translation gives CASSLARGLYEQYF.

The CDR3 spells CASSSLTGDLETQYF. CDR3 in DNA: TGTGCCAGCAGTTCCTTGACAGGGGATTTAGAGACCCAGTACTTC. The gene calls are TRBV28 and TRBJ2-5; 8 bases map to TRBD1. In germline, CDR1 is MDHEN, CDR2 SYDVKM. V trimming: 4 bases; J trimming: 4 bases; junction bases outside the gene matches: 8. This CDR3 comprises 15 residues. Using reference TRBV28 and TRBJ2-5 for the parts outside the CDR3, the full variable domain is DVKVTQSSRYLVKRTGEKVFLECVQDMDHENMFWYRQDPGLGLRLIYFSYDVKMKEKGDIPEGYSVSREKKERFSLILESASTNQTSMYLCASSSLTGDLETQYFGPGTRLLVL.

CDR3 loop: CASSGVNTEAFF. In nucleotides, the CDR3 is TGTGCCAGCAGCGGAGTGAACACTGAAGCTTTCTTT. This chain connects TRBV7-9 to TRBJ1-1; D is ambiguous. The V end lost 5 bases, the J end lost 0 bases, and 4 bases lay between the germline ends. The germline CDR1 and CDR2 sequences are SEHNR and FQNEAQ (reference sequence). The CDR3 runs to 12 residues. Looking up the rest from reference TRBV7-9 and TRBJ1-1 gives the full variable domain: DTGVSQNPRHKITKRGQNVTFRCDPISEHNRLYWYRQTLGQGPEFLTYFQNEAQLEKSRLLSDRFSAERPKGSFSTLEIQRTEQGDSAMYLCASSGVNTEAFFGQGTRLTVV.

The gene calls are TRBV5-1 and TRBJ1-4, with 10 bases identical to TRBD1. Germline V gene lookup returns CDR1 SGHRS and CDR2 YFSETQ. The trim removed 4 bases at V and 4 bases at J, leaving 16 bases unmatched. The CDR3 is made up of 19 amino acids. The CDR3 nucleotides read TGCGCCAGCAGCCCGACAGGGGGCACCTTTCGTGGGAATAATGAAAAACTGTTTTTT. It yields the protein CASSPTGGTFRGNNEKLFF.

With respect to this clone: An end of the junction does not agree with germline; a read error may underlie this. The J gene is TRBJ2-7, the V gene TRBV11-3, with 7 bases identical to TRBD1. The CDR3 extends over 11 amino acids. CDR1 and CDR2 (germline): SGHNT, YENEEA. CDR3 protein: CASSPTGTDSF. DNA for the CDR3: TGTGCCAGCAGCCCGACCGGGACAGATTCTTTC.

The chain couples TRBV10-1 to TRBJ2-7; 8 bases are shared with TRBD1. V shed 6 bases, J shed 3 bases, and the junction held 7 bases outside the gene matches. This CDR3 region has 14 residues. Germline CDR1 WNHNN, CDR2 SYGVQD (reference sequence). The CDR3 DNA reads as TGCGCCAGCAGCCGTCGACAGGGGTACTACGAGCAGTACTTC. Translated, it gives CASSRRQGYYEQYF.

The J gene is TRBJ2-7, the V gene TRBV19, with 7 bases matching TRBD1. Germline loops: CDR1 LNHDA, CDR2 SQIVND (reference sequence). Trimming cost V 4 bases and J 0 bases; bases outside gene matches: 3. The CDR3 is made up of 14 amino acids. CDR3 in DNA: TGTGCCAGTAGTAAGGGGGACAGCTCCTACGAGCAGTACTTC. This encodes CASSKGDSSYEQYF.

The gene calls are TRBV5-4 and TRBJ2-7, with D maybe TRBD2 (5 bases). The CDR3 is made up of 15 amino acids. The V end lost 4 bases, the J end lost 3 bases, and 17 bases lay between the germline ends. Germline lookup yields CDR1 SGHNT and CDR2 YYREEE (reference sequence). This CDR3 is CASSPSGGGLYEQYF. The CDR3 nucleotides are TGTGCCAGCAGCCCGTCAGGAGGAGGTCTCTACGAGCAGTACTTC.

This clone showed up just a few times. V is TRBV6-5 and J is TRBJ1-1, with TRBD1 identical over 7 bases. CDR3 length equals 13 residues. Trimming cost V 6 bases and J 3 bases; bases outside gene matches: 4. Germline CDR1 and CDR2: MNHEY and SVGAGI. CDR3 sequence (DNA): TGTGCCAGCAGGACGACAGGGCACACTGAAGCTTTCTTT. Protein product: CASRTTGHTEAFF.

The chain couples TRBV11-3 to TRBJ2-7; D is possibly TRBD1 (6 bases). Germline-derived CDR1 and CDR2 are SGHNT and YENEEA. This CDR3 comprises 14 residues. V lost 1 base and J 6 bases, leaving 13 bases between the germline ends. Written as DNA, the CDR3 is TGTGCCAGCAGCTTAGTGGCAGGGGTAGGCGAGCAGTACTTC. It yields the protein CASSLVAGVGEQYF.